These T cell receptor beta chains were read from a single sample in a study of T cell changes during pregnancy in multiple sclerosis. Sequencing used immunoSEQ multiplex PCR; TCRdb keeps in-frame clones, though not all of them. This sample has around 54,000 clones, with nearly 95% found just once. The sequencing used CD4+ T cells from peripheral blood mononuclear cells, collected after pregnancy. Receptors originate from a female donor in good health, enrolled as a control in a pregnancy study. Each CDR3 is given with its conserved first and last residue. The D gene is left open where the match is weak.

V gene	D gene	J gene	CDR3 DNA	CDR3 protein
TRBV11-2	-	TRBJ1-3	TGTGCCAGCAGCTCCATCAGGGACTCTGGAAACACCATATATTTT	CASSSIRDSGNTIYF
TRBV11-2	TRBD1	TRBJ2-7	TGTGCCAGCAGCTTAAGGGACAGGGACTACGAGCAGTACTTC	CASSLRDRDYEQYF
TRBV7-8	TRBD2	TRBJ2-5	TGTGCCAGCAGCCCTCAGTCCGGGAGGGAGACCCAGTACTTC	CASSPQSGRETQYF
TRBV9	TRBD2	TRBJ2-7	TGTGCCAGCAGCGTGGAAGCAGCGGGAGTAACTATCTACGAGCAGTACTTC	CASSVEAAGVTIYEQYF
TRBV29-1	TRBD2	TRBJ2-5	TGCAGCGTTATAGCGGGGGGTGGAGAGACCCAGTACTTC	CSVIAGGGETQYF
TRBV18	TRBD2	TRBJ2-7	TGTGCCAGCTCAGGTAGCGGGAGGGCCTACGAGCAGTACTTC	CASSGSGRAYEQYF
TRBV11-2	-	TRBJ2-7	TGTGCCAGCAGCTCCCCCAGGGGAGTATCCTACGAGCAGTACTTC	CASSSPRGVSYEQYF
TRBV9	TRBD1	TRBJ1-2	TGTGCCAGCAGCAAGACAGGGGAGGGTGGCTACACCTTC	CASSKTGEGGYTF
TRBV27	TRBD1	TRBJ1-2	TGTGCCAGCAGGGGACAGCACTATGGCTACACCTTC	CASRGQHYGYTF
TRBV9	TRBD2	TRBJ2-2	TGTGCCAGCAGCGCACGGGGGGGTTATTTGACCGGGGAGCTGTTTTTT	CASSARGGYLTGELFF
TRBV4-1	-	TRBJ1-2	TGCGCCAGCAGCCAAGATATCTCCTATGGCTACACCTTC	CASSQDISYGYTF
TRBV5-1	-	TRBJ1-1	TGCGCCAGCAGCCCCGAATGGGGGGTGGGGGCTGAAGCTTTCTTT	CASSPEWGVGAEAFF